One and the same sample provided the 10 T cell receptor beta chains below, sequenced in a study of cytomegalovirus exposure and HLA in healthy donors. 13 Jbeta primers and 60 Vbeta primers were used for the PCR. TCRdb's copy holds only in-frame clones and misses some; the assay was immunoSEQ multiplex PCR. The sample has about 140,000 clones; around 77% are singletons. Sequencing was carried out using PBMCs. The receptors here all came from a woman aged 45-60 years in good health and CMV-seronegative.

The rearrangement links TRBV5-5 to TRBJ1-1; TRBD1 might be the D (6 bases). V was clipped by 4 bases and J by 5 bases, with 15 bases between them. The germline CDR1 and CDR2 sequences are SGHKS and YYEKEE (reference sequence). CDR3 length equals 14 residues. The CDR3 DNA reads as TGTGCCAGCAGCAGGGAGGGGGAATTGACTGAAGCTTTCTTT. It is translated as CASSREGELTEAFF.

The CDR3 nucleotides read TGTGCCAGCAGTCGGGACAGGGCGGGCAATCAGCCCCAGCATTTT. Translating gives CASSRDRAGNQPQHF. V gene TRBV6-5 combines with J gene TRBJ1-5; 9 bases fit TRBD1. V gave up 5 bases and J gave up 2 bases; unmatched junction bases: 4. CDR1 is MNHEY and CDR2 is SVGAGI in the germline V gene. The CDR3 contains 15 residues.

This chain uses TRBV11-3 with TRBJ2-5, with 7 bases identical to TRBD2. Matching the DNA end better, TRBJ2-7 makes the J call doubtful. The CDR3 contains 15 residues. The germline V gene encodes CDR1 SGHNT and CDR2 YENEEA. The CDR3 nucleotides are TGTGCCAGCAGCCCCGGAGCGGGGCCCTCCTACGAGCAGTACTTC. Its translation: CASSPGAGPSYEQYF.

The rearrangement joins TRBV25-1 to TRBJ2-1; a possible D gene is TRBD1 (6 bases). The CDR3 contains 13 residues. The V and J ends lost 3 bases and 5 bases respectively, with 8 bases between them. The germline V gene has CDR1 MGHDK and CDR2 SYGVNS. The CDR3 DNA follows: TGTGCCAGCAGTGACCACAGGGACAATGAGCAGTTCTTC. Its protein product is CASSDHRDNEQFF.

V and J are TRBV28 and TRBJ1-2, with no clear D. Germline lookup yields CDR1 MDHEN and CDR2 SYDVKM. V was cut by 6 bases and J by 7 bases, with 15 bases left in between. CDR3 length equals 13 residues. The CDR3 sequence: CASRPWRDRGYTF. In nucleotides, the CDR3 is TGTGCCAGCAGACCTTGGAGGGATCGTGGCTACACCTTC.

The CDR3 sequence is CASGLPTSLWYNEQFF. The CDR3 region has the DNA TGTGCTAGTGGTTTGCCTACTAGTCTTTGGTACAATGAGCAGTTCTTC. The chain combines TRBV12-5 with TRBJ2-1, with a weak D call TRBD2 (5 bases). CDR1 LGHNT and CDR2 FRNRAP come from the germline V gene. This CDR3 region has 16 residues. V lost 2 bases to trimming and J lost 4 bases, with 15 bases between them.

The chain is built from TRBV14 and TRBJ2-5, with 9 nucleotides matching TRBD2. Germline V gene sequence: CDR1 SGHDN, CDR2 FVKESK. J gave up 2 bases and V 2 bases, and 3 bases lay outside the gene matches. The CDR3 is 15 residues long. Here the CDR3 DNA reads TGTGCCAGCAGCCAACTTCTAGCGGGGCAAGAGACCCAGTACTTC. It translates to CASSQLLAGQETQYF.

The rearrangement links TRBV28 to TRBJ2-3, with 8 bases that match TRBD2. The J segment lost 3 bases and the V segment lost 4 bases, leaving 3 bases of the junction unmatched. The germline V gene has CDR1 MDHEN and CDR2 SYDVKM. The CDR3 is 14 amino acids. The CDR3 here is CASSWSGGTDTQYF. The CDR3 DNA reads TGTGCCAGCAGTTGGAGCGGGGGAACAGATACGCAGTATTTT.

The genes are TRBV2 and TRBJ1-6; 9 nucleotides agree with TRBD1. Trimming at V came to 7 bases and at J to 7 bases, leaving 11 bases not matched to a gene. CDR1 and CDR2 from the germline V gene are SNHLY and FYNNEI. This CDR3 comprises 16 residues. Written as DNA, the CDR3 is TGTGCCAGCAACCCCTGGTCCGGGACAGGGAATTCACCCCTCCACTTT. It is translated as CASNPWSGTGNSPLHF.

The CDR3 nucleotides read TGTGCCAGCAGCGCATTTGCCGACAGGGACCCCTTTAGCAATCAGCCCCAGCATTTT. Protein product: CASSAFADRDPFSNQPQHF. The J gene is TRBJ1-5, the V gene TRBV21-1; TRBD1 is the table's D call and was not checked against the DNA. TRBV21-1 is designated a pseudogene. CDR3 size: 19 residues.